These 31 T cell receptor beta chains came from one sample sequenced in a study of tumor and adjacent non-tumor tissue in lung cancer. No cell sorting was done before RNA was extracted from the tissue. TCRbeta libraries were built with three rounds of nested PCR, modified from ARM-PCR. One entry per CDR3 protein, called by TCRdb with MiXCR from the multiplex PCR reads. The sample holds 120,000 or so distinct CDR3 sequences, 66% seen once. The sample comprised lung tumor tissue. Receptors originate from a man younger than 40 with non-small cell lung cancer.

Turning to this clonotype: A junction boundary mismatches the germline segment, possibly from a read error. The chain uses TRBV11-1 and TRBJ1-2; D is unclear. CDR3 length: 13 residues. Per germline, CDR1 SGHAT and CDR2 FQDESV (reference sequence). The CDR3 reads CASNLSPVDDCTF. In DNA form, the CDR3 reads TGTGCCAGCAACTTATCCCCGGTAGACGACTGCACCTTC.

The rearrangement links TRBV18 to TRBJ2-6; D gene unclear. Germline-derived CDR1 and CDR2 are KGHSH and LQKENI. CDR3 length equals 12 residues. The V and J ends lost 3 bases and 3 bases respectively, with 0 bases between them. The CDR3 sequence: CASSPGANVLTF. The CDR3 nucleotides are TGTGCCAGCTCACCTGGGGCCAACGTCCTGACTTTC.

This clonotype was detected many times. The chain links TRBV20-1 to TRBJ2-3, with unresolved D. Looked up from germline, CDR1 is DFQATT and CDR2 is SNEGSKA (reference sequence). This CDR3 is 12 amino acids long. The V and J ends lost 4 bases and 0 bases respectively, with 5 bases between them. The CDR3 loop is CSATLSTDTQYF. CDR3 nucleotides: TGCAGTGCTACCCTCAGCACAGATACGCAGTATTTT.

This clonotype was recorded once. The chain employs TRBV20-1 and TRBJ1-1; no clear D gene. The germline V and J ends were trimmed by 6 bases and 4 bases, with 21 bases remaining between them. Germline V CDR1 and CDR2: DFQATT, SNEGSKA (reference sequence). The CDR3 sequence is 15 residues long. The CDR3 bases are TGCAGTGCGACCTCCGACGAGGGTTCGGGCACTGAAGCTTTCTTT. Translating gives CSATSDEGSGTEAFF.

A word on this clonotype: One base away lies a much larger clone, so this may be a sequencing read error. The rearrangement uses TRBV4-1 and TRBJ1-1; no firm D call. CDR3 length: 13 amino acids. CDR1 is MGHRA and CDR2 is YSYEKL in the germline V gene. CDR3 DNA: TGCACCAGCAGCCAAGACGAGGACACTGAAGCTTTCTTT. Its translation is CTSSQDEDTEAFF.

V and J are TRBV6-1 and TRBJ2-2; D may be TRBD2 (6 bases). V gave up 2 bases and J gave up 6 bases, with 16 bases separating them. Germline values: CDR1 MNHNS, CDR2 SASEGT. The CDR3 loop spans 16 amino acids. The CDR3 here is CASSEFLRTNAGELFF. CDR3 bases: TGTGCCAGCAGTGAATTTCTCAGGACTAACGCCGGGGAGCTGTTTTTT.

The chain employs TRBV5-6 and TRBJ2-2; D may be TRBD2 (5 bases). Germline V gene lookup returns CDR1 SGHDT and CDR2 YYEEEE. This CDR3 has 15 amino acids. Trimming cost V 2 bases and J 7 bases, with 15 bases left between them. The CDR3 DNA is TGTGCCAGCAGCTTCTTGCAGGAGGTAATCGGGGAGCTGTTTTTT. It encodes CASSFLQEVIGELFF.

This chain uses TRBV20-1 with TRBJ1-1; 7 bases line up with TRBD1. J lost 1 base, V lost 7 bases, and 21 bases had no gene match. The length of the CDR3 is 18 residues. Germline loops: CDR1 DFQATT, CDR2 SNEGSKA (reference sequence). The CDR3 DNA reads as TGCAGTGATAGTAAAGGGGGCGGCGGGAGACAGGCGAACACTGAAGCTTTCTTT. This codes for CSDSKGGGGRQANTEAFF.

In the case of this clonotype: A single base separates this from a much larger clone, so it may be a read error. The J gene is TRBJ2-1, the V gene TRBV6-5; 8 bases map to TRBD2. The germline V gene encodes CDR1 MNHEY and CDR2 SVGAGI. This CDR3 comprises 16 residues. DNA for the CDR3: TGTGCCAGCAGTTACGACCGGGGGGGCCGGGGCAATGAGCAGATCTTC. Translating it yields CASSYDRGGRGNEQIF.

This clonotype was seen more than once but under ten times. The chain has TRBV19 and TRBJ2-3, with D uncertain. Germline V lookup: CDR1 LNHDA, CDR2 SQIVND (reference sequence). CDR3 length: 12 amino acids. Between the trimmed V and J ends, which lost 8 bases and 2 bases, there was a span of 8 bases. The CDR3 region has the DNA TGTGCCAGTCTCGGATTCACAGATACGCAGTATTTT. This gives the protein CASLGFTDTQYF.

This clonotype was seen repeatedly, ten times or more. V usage is TRBV20-1 and J usage is TRBJ2-5; no clear D. V lost 0 bases to trimming and J lost 9 bases, with 11 bases between them. This CDR3 comprises 12 residues. Germline loops: CDR1 DFQATT, CDR2 SNEGSKA (reference sequence). CDR3 DNA sequence: TGCAGTGCTAGAGATGGGGATGTGGCCCAGTACTTC. Its protein is CSARDGDVAQYF.

On this clonotype: Sequence at one end of the junction differs from germline and may be a read error. The genes are TRBV11-2 and TRBJ2-6; 15 bases are a match to TRBD2. This CDR3 is built from 20 residues. Germline CDR1 SGHAT, CDR2 FQNNGV. In DNA, the CDR3 is TGTGCTAGCAGCATGGGACTAGCGGGAGGAGGGAGCTCTGGGGCCAACGTCATGACTTTC. Protein sequence: CASSMGLAGGGSSGANVMTF.

This clonotype was counted many times. The chain uses TRBV4-3 and TRBJ2-3; D may match TRBD1 or TRBD2 (6 bases each). CDR1 LGHNA and CDR2 YSLEER come from the germline V gene. V lost 5 bases and J 2 bases, leaving 17 bases between the germline ends. The CDR3 runs 16 residues. CDR3 amino acids: CASSGPGGGLTDTQYF. DNA for the CDR3: TGCGCCAGCAGCGGACCGGGTGGGGGGCTCACAGATACGCAGTATTTT.

For this clonotype: Here the CDR3 omits its conserved ending phenylalanine or tryptophan, so a read error is the likely source. This sequence joins TRBV20-1 and TRBJ2-3; no reliable D call. The J call may be faulty, since TRBJ1-5 better matches the DNA end. CDR1 is DFQATT, CDR2 SNEGSKA, per germline (reference sequence). The CDR3 is made up of 12 amino acids. DNA for the CDR3: TGCAGTGCTAGGGGAGGAGAGCATGCGCAGCATTAT. The encoded protein is CSARGGEHAQHY.

A note on this clonotype: A junction boundary mismatches the germline segment, possibly from a read error. The rearrangement joins TRBV6-5 to TRBJ1-4; unclear D gene. In germline, CDR1 is MNHEY, CDR2 SVGAGI. CDR3 length: 14 residues. In DNA form, the CDR3 reads TGTGCCAGCACCTCTTATATATTGGCTGAAAAACTGTTTTTC. Residues: CASTSYILAEKLFF.

In regard to this clonotype: A much more abundant neighbour one base away suggests this may be a read error. This chain uses TRBV29-1 with TRBJ2-5; 13 bases match TRBD2. CDR1 is SQVTM, CDR2 ANQGSEA, per germline. CDR3 length equals 19 residues. With V trimmed by 3 bases and J by 0 bases, 13 bases remained unmatched. The CDR3: CSVDEWRLAGGHYQETQYF. Written as DNA, the CDR3 is TGCAGCGTTGATGAGTGGAGACTAGCGGGGGGACATTACCAAGAGACCCAGTACTTC.

This clonotype was found once. The chain carries TRBV6-1 and TRBJ2-7, with D possibly called TRBD1 or TRBD2 (5 bases each). In germline, CDR1 is MNHNS, CDR2 SASEGT. The length of the CDR3 is 15 residues. V was cut by 4 bases and J by 9 bases, with 22 bases left in between. The CDR3 bases are TGTGCCAGCAGTGCCCGGGACCCACTCTCCTACAGGCAGTACTTC. It is translated as CASSARDPLSYRQYF.

On this clonotype itself: Because it lacks the conserved phenylalanine or tryptophan at the end, this CDR3 is likely a read error. The chain couples TRBV4-3 to TRBJ2-7; D unclear. Germline V lookup: CDR1 LGHNA, CDR2 YSLEER. CDR3 size: 15 residues. The CDR3 DNA follows: TGCGCTAGCAGCCAAGGTTCGTCTCGAAACTACGAGCAGTACTTG. This encodes CASSQGSSRNYEQYL.

On this clonotype itself: A much larger clone lies a single base off, so this may be a read error. The gene calls are TRBV7-9 and TRBJ1-1, with 8 bases matching TRBD1. Germline CDR1 and CDR2: SEHNR and FQNEAQ (reference sequence). The CDR3 spans 14 residues. The CDR3 region is CAGRFGQGNTEAFF. Here the CDR3 DNA reads TGTGCCGGCAGATTCGGACAGGGGAACACTGAAGCTTTCTTT.

The sample holds many counts of this clonotype. The V gene is TRBV11-2, the J gene TRBJ2-1, with TRBD2 identical over 8 bases. The ends lost 6 bases at V and 2 bases at J; junction bases unmatched: 6. There are 15 residues in the CDR3. Germline CDR1 is SGHAT and CDR2 is FQNNGV. The CDR3 is CASRRAGGAYNEQFF. The CDR3 bases are TGTGCCAGCAGGCGGGCGGGGGGCGCCTACAATGAGCAGTTCTTC. The full variable domain, its missing parts supplied by reference TRBV11-2 and TRBJ2-1, is EAGVAQSPRYKIIEKRQSVAFWCNPISGHATLYWYQQILGQGPKLLIQFQNNGVVDDSQLPKDRFSAERLKGVDSTLKIQPAKLEDSAVYLCASRRAGGAYNEQFFGPGTRLTVL.

Points on this clonotype: One end of the junction does not line up with germline, which may come from a read error. DNA of the CDR3: TGTACCAGCAGTAAGACAGGGATCGAGCAGTACTTC. Its protein is CTSSKTGIEQYF. V and J are TRBV6-6 and TRBJ2-7; 7 bases are a match to TRBD1. Germline CDR1 reads MNHNY; CDR2 reads SVGAGI (reference sequence). The CDR3 has 12 amino acids.

Comment on this clonotype: It may be a read error: a sequence one base away is much more abundant. CDR3 in amino acids: CNARGAALGEQYF. The CDR3 DNA reads TGCAATGCTAGAGGAGCGGCTCTGGGAGAGCAGTACTTC. The rearrangement links TRBV20-1 to TRBJ2-7, with D perhaps matching TRBD2 (5 bases). The CDR3 loop spans 13 amino acids. Germline V gene data show CDR1 as DFQATT and CDR2 as SNEGSKA (reference sequence).

Notes on this clonotype: Its ends do not fully match the called genes, so a read error is possible. The J gene is TRBJ2-5, the V gene TRBV11-2; D unresolved. The CDR3 contains 15 residues. Germline V gives CDR1 SGHAT, CDR2 FQNNGV. The CDR3, as DNA: TGTGCCGGCAGCTTAGACAAGGCCTTCCAAGAGACCCAGTACTTC. As protein: CAGSLDKAFQETQYF.

This clonotype is a singleton in its sample. The J gene is TRBJ2-7, the V gene TRBV20-1, with D hard to call. This CDR3 has 11 residues. Germline V gene sequence: CDR1 DFQATT, CDR2 SNEGSKA (reference sequence). V lost 4 bases and J 1 base, leaving 5 bases between the germline ends. The CDR3 bases are TGCAGTGCTATCGGGTCCTACGAGCAGTACTTC. This sequence encodes CSAIGSYEQYF.

As concerns this clonotype: The conserved phenylalanine or tryptophan is not found at the CDR3 terminus, so this likely reflects a read error. J is TRBJ1-4 and V is TRBV12-3 or TRBV12-4, with no clear D. The germline V and J ends were trimmed by 6 bases and 5 bases, with 16 bases remaining between them. There are 15 residues in the CDR3. The CDR3 reads CASSQPVLANEKLFL. Here the CDR3 DNA reads TGTGCCAGCAGCCAACCGGTGTTGGCAAATGAAAAACTGTTTTTA.

The chain combines TRBV11-2 with TRBJ2-7, with D unresolved. Germline values: CDR1 SGHAT, CDR2 FQNNGV. Trimming removed 5 bases at V and 1 base at J, with 12 bases between. This CDR3 has 14 residues. The CDR3 protein is CASSPEPYSYEQYF. The CDR3, as DNA: TGTGCCAGCAGCCCTGAGCCTTATTCCTACGAGCAGTACTTC.

Details on this clonotype: A read error is possible here, since a much larger clone lies one base away. The genes are TRBV12-3 or TRBV12-4 and TRBJ1-1; D call uncertain. The length of the CDR3 is 16 residues. The V gene lost 8 bases and the J gene lost 6 bases, with 25 bases spanning the gap. CDR3 sequence reads: CASGPTIGTIGSEAFF. CDR3 in DNA: TGTGCCAGCGGACCTACTATAGGTACGATAGGGTCTGAAGCTTTCTTT.

This clonotype was counted a single time. One base away lies a much larger clone, so this may be a sequencing read error. The CDR3 coding sequence is TGCAGTGCTAGCGGGGCTAGCGGCAGTACGGGCAATGAGCAGTTCTTC. This translates into CSASGASGSTGNEQFF. The rearrangement uses TRBV20-1 and TRBJ2-1; 7 bases fit TRBD2. The germline gives CDR1 DFQATT, CDR2 SNEGSKA (reference sequence). Unmatched junction bases numbered 14, after V lost 3 bases and J lost 6 bases. The CDR3 contains 16 residues.

As regards this clonotype: A read error may account for a junction end that differs from germline. The chain has TRBV12-3 or TRBV12-4 and TRBJ2-7; D remains ambiguous. The CDR3 has 11 residues. The CDR3 DNA follows: TGTGTCAGCAGTTTGGGGTACGAGCAGTACTTC. Translated: CVSSLGYEQYF.

The chain has TRBV5-1 and TRBJ2-1; no clear D. Germline V gene data show CDR1 as SGHRS and CDR2 as YFSETQ. The CDR3 length is 12 residues. Deletions cut 3 bases from V and 7 bases from J, with 8 bases between. The DNA of the CDR3 is TGCGCCAGCAGCTGGCCGGGTAATGAGCAGTTCTTC. Translation: CASSWPGNEQFF.

With respect to this clonotype: Just one base apart from a much larger clone, this may be a read error. This sequence joins TRBV5-6 and TRBJ2-7; D might be TRBD2 (6 bases). The germline CDR1 and CDR2 sequences are SGHDT and YYEEEE. This CDR3 comprises 14 residues. The DNA of the CDR3 is TGTGCCTGCAGCTTCCGGGACTTACCATCCGAGCAGTACTTC. This sequence encodes CACSFRDLPSEQYF.